These 14 T cell receptor beta chains share one sample of origin, sequenced in a study of T cells in Graves' hyperthyroidism and ophthalmopathy. RNA transcripts served as the template for amplifying TCR beta CDR3 regions. The primer set for the first-round RT-PCR of the TCR CDR3 was HTBI. TCRdb re-derived calls from the multiplex PCR reads in MiXCR, one entry per CDR3 protein. Here the sample spans hundreds of thousands of distinct CDR3 sequences, roughly 20% being singletons. Sequencing input: blood. Every receptor here comes from a young man with Graves' ophthalmopathy.

This clonotype was counted ten times or more. The chain joins TRBV28 to TRBJ2-7, with 8 bases matching TRBD2. Unmatched junction bases numbered 10, after V lost 6 bases and J lost 3 bases. The CDR3 is made up of 15 amino acids. In germline, CDR1 is MDHEN, CDR2 SYDVKM. CDR3 DNA: TGTGCCAGCAGAGATAGCGGGACGAAGGGCTACGAGCAGTACTTC. Residues: CASRDSGTKGYEQYF.

This clonotype was detected a few times. V is TRBV6-1 and J is TRBJ2-1; the D is unclear. V was pared by 7 bases and J by 2 bases, with 12 bases between. The CDR3 is made up of 14 amino acids. From germline, CDR1 is MNHNS and CDR2 SASEGT. CDR3 DNA sequence: TGTGCCAGCAAAGAAGGGCTAGCCTACAATGAGCAGTTCTTC. This codes for CASKEGLAYNEQFF.

This clonotype was seen at least ten times. This chain links TRBV30 with TRBJ1-1; D remains ambiguous. The CDR3 is made up of 13 amino acids. Trimming took off 0 bases at V and 1 base at J, with 6 bases between the two ends. CDR1 is GTSNPN and CDR2 is SVGIG in the germline V gene (reference sequence). The CDR3 loop is CAWSVLRNTEAFF. CDR3 DNA sequence: TGTGCCTGGAGTGTACTACGGAACACTGAAGCTTTCTTT.

There are many counts of this clonotype. The chain has TRBV3-1 and TRBJ1-3; the D is unclear. V lost 1 base and J lost 0, with 7 bases in between. The CDR3 has 15 residues. Germline V CDR1 and CDR2: LGHDT, YNNKEL (reference sequence). The CDR3 reads CASSQVRSSGNTIYF. Written as DNA, the CDR3 is TGTGCCAGCAGCCAAGTGAGAAGCTCTGGAAACACCATATATTTT.

V is TRBV20-1 and J is TRBJ2-1; the match to TRBD2 covers 13 bases. Germline lookup yields CDR1 DFQATT and CDR2 SNEGSKA (reference sequence). The J segment lost 8 bases and the V segment lost 1 base, leaving 2 bases of the junction unmatched. This CDR3 region has 14 residues. The CDR3 spells CSARGTSGSYEQFF. CDR3 nucleotide sequence: TGCAGTGCTAGAGGGACTAGCGGGAGCTATGAGCAGTTCTTC.

The sample holds a few counts of this clonotype. The chain joins TRBV29-1 to TRBJ1-1; 7 bases line up with TRBD1. Germline CDR1 and CDR2: SQVTM and ANQGSEA. This CDR3 is built from 13 residues. Losses at the gene ends were 5 bases for V and 2 bases for J; bases not matched to a gene: 5. The CDR3: CSVPGTVNTEAFF. The DNA for the CDR3 is TGCAGCGTTCCCGGGACAGTAAACACTGAAGCTTTCTTT.

The V gene is TRBV19, the J gene TRBJ2-7; D is unclear. Germline V gene lookup returns CDR1 LNHDA and CDR2 SQIVND (reference sequence). V lost 6 bases to trimming and J lost 4 bases, with 16 bases between them. The CDR3 runs to 14 residues. CDR3 sequence reads: CASSRAETVYEQYF. The CDR3 region has the DNA TGTGCCAGTAGCCGGGCAGAAACAGTTTACGAGCAGTACTTC.

V usage is TRBV18 and J usage is TRBJ1-2; 7 bases agree with TRBD1. The CDR3 is 15 amino acids. Germline trimming cut 5 bases from V and 3 bases from J; bases unmatched to any gene: 9. Germline V gene data show CDR1 as KGHSH and CDR2 as LQKENI. Here the CDR3 reads CASSGRQGGHYGYTF. In DNA form, the CDR3 reads TGTGCCAGCTCAGGCAGACAGGGAGGCCACTATGGCTACACCTTC.

In this sample, this clonotype turned up a few times. The V and J genes are TRBV6-1 and TRBJ2-4; the D is unclear. Germline assignment: CDR1 MNHNS and CDR2 SASEGT. V gave up 6 bases and J gave up 6 bases, with 18 bases separating them. This CDR3 is built from 15 residues. CDR3 DNA sequence: TGTGCCAGCAGCGATGTGGCTGGAGTTAGAAACATTCAGTACTTC. Amino acids: CASSDVAGVRNIQYF.

This clonotype was seen only a few times. This chain links TRBV19 with TRBJ2-2; 9 nucleotides line up with TRBD2. The CDR3 is made up of 15 amino acids. Trimming removed 7 bases from V and 7 bases from J; junction bases left unmatched: 10. Per germline, CDR1 LNHDA and CDR2 SQIVND (reference sequence). This CDR3 is CASTSRRAGGGELFF. The DNA for the CDR3 is TGTGCCAGTACCTCGCGGAGAGCGGGAGGCGGGGAGCTGTTTTTT.

This clonotype was observed many times. V and J are TRBV30 and TRBJ1-4; 9 nucleotides agree with TRBD1. The CDR3 covers 14 residues. The germline CDR1 and CDR2 sequences are GTSNPN and SVGIG (reference sequence). Germline trimming cut 3 bases from V and 8 bases from J; bases unmatched to any gene: 7. The CDR3 sequence is CAWSMDRGGEKLFF. The CDR3 DNA reads as TGTGCCTGGAGCATGGACAGGGGCGGAGAAAAACTGTTTTTT.

This clonotype was seen ten or more times. The chain carries TRBV11-2 and TRBJ2-7, with no clear D. The CDR3 loop spans 15 amino acids. Germline loops: CDR1 SGHAT, CDR2 FQNNGV. Trimming pared 5 bases from V and 2 bases from J, leaving 16 bases between. CDR3 DNA: TGTGCCAGCAGCGAGAACAAGGGCGGAGCCTACGAGCAGTACTTC. Its protein is CASSENKGGAYEQYF.

The V call is TRBV9, the J call TRBJ1-2, with D possibly matching TRBD1 (6 bases). The ends were cut back, 0 bases at V and 4 bases at J, with 13 bases in the middle. Germline V gives CDR1 SGDLS, CDR2 YYNGEE. The CDR3 loop spans 15 amino acids. This CDR3 reads CASSVEDSLLYGYTF. Written as DNA, the CDR3 is TGTGCCAGCAGCGTAGAGGACAGTCTTCTCTATGGCTACACCTTC.

This clonotype has ten or more counts. The chain recombines TRBV11-2 with TRBJ2-2; D remains ambiguous. The CDR3 covers 14 residues. The V end lost 1 base, the J end lost 7 bases, and 10 bases lay between the germline ends. Germline CDR1 is SGHAT and CDR2 is FQNNGV. CDR3 sequence: CASSLVNGYGELFF. CDR3 DNA sequence: TGTGCCAGCAGCTTAGTAAACGGGTACGGGGAGCTGTTTTTT.